The entry below gives a single TCR beta chain sequence along with its context. Antigen specificity is unknown. It was with 60 Vbeta and 13 Jbeta primers that the PCR ran. How the authors handled the data: Unique TCR beta chains numbered approximately 80 million in a later analysis, with approximately 10 million shared. The method was immunoSEQ multiplex PCR; TCRdb's version includes in-frame clones alone and lacks a portion of them. That table supplies the V and J calls and clone size; D and trimming were determined from the DNA. The table records about 190,000 clones, around 83% of them present only once. The entry originates in a study of cytomegalovirus exposure and HLA in healthy donors. Overall study findings and caveats: Cytomegalovirus status was reportedly diagnosed by the classifier with high sensitivity and specificity.

Germline assignment: CDR1 SEHNR and CDR2 FQNEAQ (reference sequence). The CDR3 loop spans 17 amino acids. Trimming stripped 5 bases from V and 1 base from J, with 20 bases between. Material: PBMCs. This TCR was sampled from a woman in her thirties or forties in good health and CMV-seronegative. This sequence joins TRBV7-9 and TRBJ1-1; D remains unclear. The CDR3 is CASSEIPHGSANTEAFF. The CDR3 DNA reads TGTGCCAGCAGCGAAATCCCCCACGGGTCGGCGAACACTGAAGCTTTCTTT.